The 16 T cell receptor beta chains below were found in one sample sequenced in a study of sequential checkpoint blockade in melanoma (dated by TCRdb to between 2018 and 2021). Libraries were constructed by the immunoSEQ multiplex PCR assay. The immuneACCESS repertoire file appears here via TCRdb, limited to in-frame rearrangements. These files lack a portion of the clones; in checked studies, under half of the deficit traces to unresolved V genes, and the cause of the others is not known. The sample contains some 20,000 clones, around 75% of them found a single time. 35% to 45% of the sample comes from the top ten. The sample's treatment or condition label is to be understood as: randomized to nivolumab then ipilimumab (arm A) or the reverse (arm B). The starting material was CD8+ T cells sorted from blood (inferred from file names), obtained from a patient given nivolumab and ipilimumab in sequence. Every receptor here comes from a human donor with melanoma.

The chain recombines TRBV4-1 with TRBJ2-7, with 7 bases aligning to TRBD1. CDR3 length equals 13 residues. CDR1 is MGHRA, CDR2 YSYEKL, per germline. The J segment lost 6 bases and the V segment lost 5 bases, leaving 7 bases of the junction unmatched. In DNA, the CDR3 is TGCGCCAGCAGCTTTAAGGGGGCGGGCGAGCAGTACTTC. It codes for CASSFKGAGEQYF.

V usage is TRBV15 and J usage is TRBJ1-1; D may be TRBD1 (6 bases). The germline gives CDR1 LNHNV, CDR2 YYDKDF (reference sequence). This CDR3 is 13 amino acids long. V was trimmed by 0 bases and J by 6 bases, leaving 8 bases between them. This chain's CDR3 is CATSRDRGSEAFF. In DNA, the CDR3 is TGTGCCACCAGCAGAGACAGGGGCTCTGAAGCTTTCTTT.

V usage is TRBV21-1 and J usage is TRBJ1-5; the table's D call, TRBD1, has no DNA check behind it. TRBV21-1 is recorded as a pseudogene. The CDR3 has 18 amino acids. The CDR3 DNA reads TGTGCCAGCAGCTCCCGGGACAGGGGGCGCGAGGGGGATCAGCCCCAGCATTTT. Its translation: CASSSRDRGREGDQPQHF.

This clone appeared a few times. CDR3 nucleotides: TGTGCCAGCAGCCTCAATCAGCCCCAGCATTTT. Translation: CASSLNQPQHF. The chain employs TRBV28 and TRBJ1-5; D call uncertain. The CDR3 sequence is 11 residues long. The V gene lost 6 bases and the J gene lost 3 bases, with 3 bases spanning the gap. Germline assignment: CDR1 MDHEN and CDR2 SYDVKM. The full variable domain, completed using reference TRBV28 and TRBJ1-5, is DVKVTQSSRYLVKRTGEKVFLECVQDMDHENMFWYRQDPGLGLRLIYFSYDVKMKEKGDIPEGYSVSREKKERFSLILESASTNQTSMYLCASSLNQPQHFGDGTRLSIL.

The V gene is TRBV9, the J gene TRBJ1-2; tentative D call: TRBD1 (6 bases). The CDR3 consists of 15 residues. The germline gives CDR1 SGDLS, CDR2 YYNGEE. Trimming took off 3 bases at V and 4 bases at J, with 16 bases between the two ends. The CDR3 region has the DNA TGTGCCAGCAGCGCAGGGGACGGTACTATCTATGGCTACACCTTC. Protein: CASSAGDGTIYGYTF.

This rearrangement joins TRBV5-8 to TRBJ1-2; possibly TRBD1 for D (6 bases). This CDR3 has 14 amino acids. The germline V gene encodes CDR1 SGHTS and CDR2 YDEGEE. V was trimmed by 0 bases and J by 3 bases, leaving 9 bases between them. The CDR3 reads CASSLDGGHYGYTF. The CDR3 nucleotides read TGTGCCAGCAGCTTGGATGGGGGCCACTATGGCTACACCTTC. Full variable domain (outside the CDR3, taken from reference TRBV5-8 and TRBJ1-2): EAGVTQSPTHLIKTRGQQATLRCSPISGHTSVYWYQQALGLGLQFLLWYDEGEERNRGNFPPRFSGRQFPNYSSELNVNALELEDSALYLCASSLDGGHYGYTFGSGTRLTVV.

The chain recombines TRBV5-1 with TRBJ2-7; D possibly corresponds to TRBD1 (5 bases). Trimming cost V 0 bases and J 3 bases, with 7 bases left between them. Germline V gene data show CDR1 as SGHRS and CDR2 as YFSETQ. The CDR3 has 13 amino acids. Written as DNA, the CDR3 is TGCGCCAGCAGCTTGGACAGGAACTACGAGCAGTACTTC. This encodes CASSLDRNYEQYF.

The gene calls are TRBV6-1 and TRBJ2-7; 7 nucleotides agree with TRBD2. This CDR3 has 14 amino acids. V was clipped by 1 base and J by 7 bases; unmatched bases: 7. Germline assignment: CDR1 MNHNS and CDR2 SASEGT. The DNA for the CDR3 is TGTGCCAGCAGTGAAGTGTCAGCGGGAACAGAGCAGTACTTC. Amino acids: CASSEVSAGTEQYF.

The CDR3 sequence: CASSYSGGNTEAFF. The CDR3 region has the DNA TGTGCCAGCAGTTACTCCGGAGGGAACACTGAAGCTTTCTTT. The rearrangement uses TRBV6-5 and TRBJ1-1; D is unclear. The CDR3 runs 14 residues. V lost 0 bases and J lost 1, with 6 bases in between. CDR1 and CDR2 (germline): MNHEY, SVGAGI.

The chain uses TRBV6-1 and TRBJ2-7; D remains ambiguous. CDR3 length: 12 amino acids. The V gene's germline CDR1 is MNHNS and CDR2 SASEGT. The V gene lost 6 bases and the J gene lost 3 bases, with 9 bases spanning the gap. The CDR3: CASSAGLYEQYF. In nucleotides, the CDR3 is TGTGCCAGCAGCGCTGGCCTCTACGAGCAGTACTTC.

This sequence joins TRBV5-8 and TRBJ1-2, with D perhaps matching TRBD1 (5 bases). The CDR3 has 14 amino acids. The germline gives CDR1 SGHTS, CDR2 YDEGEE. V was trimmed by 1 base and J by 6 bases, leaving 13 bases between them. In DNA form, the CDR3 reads TGTGCCAGCAGCTTGAAACCCCAGGGTGATGGCTACACCTTC. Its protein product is CASSLKPQGDGYTF.

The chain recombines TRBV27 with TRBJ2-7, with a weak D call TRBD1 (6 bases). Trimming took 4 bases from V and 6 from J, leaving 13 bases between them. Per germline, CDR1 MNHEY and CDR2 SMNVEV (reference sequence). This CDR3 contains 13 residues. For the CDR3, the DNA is TGTGCCAGCAGTTCCGCAGGGGTTCGCGAGCAGTACTTC. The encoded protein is CASSSAGVREQYF.

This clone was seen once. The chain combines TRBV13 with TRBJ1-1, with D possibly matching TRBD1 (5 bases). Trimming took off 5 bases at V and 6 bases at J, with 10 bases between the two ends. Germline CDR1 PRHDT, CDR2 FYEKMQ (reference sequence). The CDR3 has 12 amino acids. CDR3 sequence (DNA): TGTGCCAGCAGCGAGGACACAGCTGAAGCTTTCTTT. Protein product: CASSEDTAEAFF. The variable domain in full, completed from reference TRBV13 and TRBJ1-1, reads AAGVIQSPRHLIKEKRETATLKCYPIPRHDTVYWYQQGPGQDPQFLISFYEKMQSDKGSIPDRFSAQQFSDYHSELNMSSLELGDSALYFCASSEDTAEAFFGQGTRLTVV.

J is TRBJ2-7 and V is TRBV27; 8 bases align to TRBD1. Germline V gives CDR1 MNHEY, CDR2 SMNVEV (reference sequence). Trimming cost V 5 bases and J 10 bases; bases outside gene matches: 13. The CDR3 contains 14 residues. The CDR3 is CASSPQRTGLEQYF. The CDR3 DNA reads TGTGCCAGCAGTCCACAACGGACAGGGCTCGAACAGTACTTC.

The CDR3 nucleotides read TGTGCCAGCAGCTCACGAGGCTCGACAGGGAGACTCTACGAGCAGTACTTC. Amino acid sequence: CASSSRGSTGRLYEQYF. This chain joins TRBV7-6 and TRBJ2-5; 7 bases are shared with TRBD1. Matching the DNA end better, TRBJ2-7 makes the J call doubtful. The length of the CDR3 is 17 residues. The germline V gene encodes CDR1 SGHVS and CDR2 FNYEAQ.

The CDR3 is CASSFGPTYEQYF. CDR3 DNA: TGTGCCAGCAGCTTTGGGCCAACCTACGAGCAGTACTTC. The rearrangement uses TRBV9 and TRBJ2-7, with D uncertain. V was trimmed by 4 bases and J by 2 bases, leaving 10 bases between them. Germline CDR1 SGDLS, CDR2 YYNGEE. The CDR3 sequence is 13 residues long.